Sequencing of this TCR beta chain was carried out in a study of molecular identifiers for immune sequencing clone quantification. Broader study findings: The study reportedly detected spiked Jurkat TCR RNA from one cell among one million naive cells.

Libraries for naive CD8 T cells, which were made from approximately 20,000 to 980,000 sorted cells, drew on 10%, 30% or 50% of the RNA. Sorted naive CD8 T cells were those defined as CD8+CD4-CCR7+CD45RA+. Trimming removed 1 base from V and 5 bases from J; junction bases left unmatched: 6. CDR3 length: 15 residues. Germline values: CDR1 SGHAT, CDR2 FQNNGV. This clonotype was detected ten times or more. Antigen unknown. TCRdb analysed the PCR reads with MiXCR anew, one entry per CDR3 protein. The sample yields 70,000 to 95,000 distinct CDR3 sequences, around 19% seen once. What was sequenced was naive CD8+ T cells from blood, with Jurkat cell RNA spiked in. The subset denotes: FACS-sorted CD8+CD4-CCR7+CD45RA+ naive T cells. This clonotype was obtained from a human donor in good health. Some libraries in this study had Jurkat cell RNA spiked in. This chain connects TRBV11-2 to TRBJ2-3; 7 bases match TRBD2. The CDR3 spells CASSLGDYAQDTQYF. In DNA form, the CDR3 reads TGTGCCAGCAGCTTAGGGGACTACGCACAAGATACGCAGTATTTT.